One sample yielded the 27 T cell receptor beta chains listed below, sequenced in a study of blood T cell repertoires in COVID-19. Profiling relied on immunoSEQ multiplex PCR, and the TCRdb table lists in-frame clones only, not all of them. The data contain around 130,000 clones, about 88% of them singletons. The sequenced sample consisted of PBMCs or T cells enriched from blood (not recorded which). These receptors were obtained from a man between 40 and 49 years old with acute COVID-19.

The rearrangement uses TRBV19 and TRBJ2-1; no definite D call. Trimming removed 8 bases at V and 4 bases at J, with 21 bases between. This CDR3 has 16 residues. CDR1 and CDR2 (germline): LNHDA, SQIVND (reference sequence). The CDR3 DNA is TGTGCCAGTTCCCTAAGTAATCAAGCGAGATACAATGAGCAGTTCTTC. It yields the protein CASSLSNQARYNEQFF.

V gene TRBV3-1 (or the pseudogene TRBV3-2) combines with J gene TRBJ1-1; possible D gene TRBD1, 5 bases. Germline CDR1 and CDR2: LGHDT and YNNKEL (reference sequence). The CDR3 loop spans 15 amino acids. The V end was cut by 1 base, the J end by 1 base, with 10 bases between. This CDR3 is CASSQASGWNTEAFF. The CDR3 coding sequence is TGTGCCAGCAGCCAAGCATCAGGGTGGAACACTGAAGCTTTCTTT.

CDR3 sequence reads: CSASPLAGEDEQYF. The CDR3 region has the DNA TGCAGTGCTAGTCCCCTAGCGGGAGAGGACGAGCAGTACTTC. The V and J genes are TRBV20-1 and TRBJ2-7; 10 bases line up with TRBD2. Germline values: CDR1 DFQATT, CDR2 SNEGSKA (reference sequence). V was clipped by 3 bases and J by 5 bases; unmatched bases: 7. CDR3 size: 14 residues.

The J gene is TRBJ1-5, the V gene TRBV5-1; the match to TRBD1 covers 9 bases. Germline assignment: CDR1 SGHRS and CDR2 YFSETQ. V was clipped by 2 bases and J by 5 bases; unmatched bases: 5. The CDR3 has 15 residues. The CDR3, as DNA: TGCGCCAGCAGCTTCGGACAGGGGAAGGATCAGCCCCAGCATTTT. This sequence encodes CASSFGQGKDQPQHF. Complete variable domain (other parts from reference TRBV5-1 and TRBJ1-5): KAGVTQTPRYLIKTRGQQVTLSCSPISGHRSVSWYQQTPGQGLQFLFEYFSETQRNKGNFPGRFSGRQFSNSRSEMNVSTLELGDSALYLCASSFGQGKDQPQHFGDGTRLSIL.

This rearrangement joins TRBV2 to TRBJ1-1, with TRBD1 matching 9 bases. The CDR3 sequence is 13 residues long. The germline V gene encodes CDR1 SNHLY and CDR2 FYNNEI. J lost 5 bases, V lost 7 bases, and 5 bases had no gene match. The CDR3 DNA is TGTGCCAGCACCCTACAGGGGGCAACTGAAGCTTTCTTT. Translation: CASTLQGATEAFF.

The chain combines TRBV5-1 with TRBJ2-2; TRBD2 matches 9 bases. V lost 4 bases and J lost 7; bases outside the gene matches: 11. The CDR3 consists of 16 residues. In germline, CDR1 is SGHRS, CDR2 YFSETQ. The CDR3 DNA sequence: TGCGCCAGCAGCCCCCCCGCGGGGGGGCTGGGCGGGGAGCTGTTTTTT. Its translation is CASSPPAGGLGGELFF.

The chain employs TRBV30 and TRBJ1-2; D not resolved. This CDR3 has 12 amino acids. Germline V CDR1 and CDR2: GTSNPN, SVGIG (reference sequence). V shed 0 bases and J shed 8 bases, with 10 bases lying between them. CDR3 nucleotides: TGTGCCTGGAGTGTTACCAGAGGAGGCTACACCTTC. Protein product: CAWSVTRGGYTF.

The chain recombines TRBV5-1 with TRBJ2-7, with 8 positions matching TRBD1. The CDR3 loop spans 14 amino acids. From germline, CDR1 is SGHRS and CDR2 YFSETQ. The V gene end was trimmed by 4 bases and the J gene end by 3 bases; junction bases not matched to a gene: 6. The DNA for the CDR3 is TGCGCCAGCAGCCGTGGGGACAGGTTCTACGAGCAGTACTTC. This sequence encodes CASSRGDRFYEQYF.

This clone is a singleton in its sample. The rearrangement joins TRBV6-5 to TRBJ2-7; TRBD2 matches 9 bases. With V trimmed by 8 bases and J by 2 bases, 10 bases remained unmatched. Germline CDR1 reads MNHEY; CDR2 reads SVGAGI. This CDR3 is built from 15 residues. In DNA form, the CDR3 reads TGTGCCAGCTCGTATAGCGGGAGCGGGACCTACGAGCAGTACTTC. Translating it yields CASSYSGSGTYEQYF.

The rearrangement joins TRBV7-9 to TRBJ2-1; TRBD2 aligns across 10 bases. With 7 bases clipped from V and 5 bases from J, the junction kept 11 bases outside the gene matches. The CDR3 runs 16 residues. CDR1 and CDR2 from the germline V gene are SEHNR and FQNEAQ (reference sequence). The CDR3 region is CASNPGLANLDNEQFF. The CDR3 bases are TGTGCCAGCAACCCGGGACTAGCGAACCTCGACAATGAGCAGTTCTTC.

The rearrangement uses TRBV30 and TRBJ1-2; D may be TRBD1 (5 bases). The CDR3 length is 12 residues. V lost 7 bases and J 4 bases, leaving 13 bases between the germline ends. Per the germline V gene, CDR1 is GTSNPN and CDR2 is SVGIG (reference sequence). CDR3: CASGQGLYGYTF. The CDR3 nucleotides read TGTGCCTCCGGCCAGGGCCTCTATGGCTACACCTTC.

This clone has only a few counts. The CDR3 coding sequence is TGTGCCAGCAGCGCCGGACTAGCGGGGAGGCGAGAGACCCAGTACTTC. Translation gives CASSAGLAGRRETQYF. The V and J genes are TRBV7-2 and TRBJ2-5; 12 bases match TRBD2. This CDR3 is built from 16 residues. Losses at the gene ends were 5 bases for V and 4 bases for J; bases not matched to a gene: 8. Germline CDR1 is SGHTA and CDR2 is FQGNSA.

In this sample, this clone turned up once. The chain has TRBV29-1 and TRBJ2-7, with a possible D match to TRBD2 (5 bases). V shed 3 bases and J shed 3 bases, with 9 bases lying between them. The germline CDR1 and CDR2 sequences are SQVTM and ANQGSEA. The CDR3 contains 12 residues. The CDR3 DNA reads TGCAGCGTTGAGGAGGCGGGCTACGAGCAGTACTTC. As protein: CSVEEAGYEQYF.

The CDR3 protein is CATSRDGLAGGFEDTQYF. The CDR3 DNA reads as TGTGCCACCAGCAGAGATGGACTAGCGGGGGGGTTCGAGGATACGCAGTATTTT. The chain is built from TRBV15 and TRBJ2-3; 15 nucleotides align to TRBD2. CDR1 is LNHNV, CDR2 YYDKDF, per germline (reference sequence). The ends lost 0 bases at V and 6 bases at J; junction bases unmatched: 7. The CDR3 is 18 amino acids.

The V call is TRBV14, the J call TRBJ1-2; no firm D call. Germline values: CDR1 SGHDN, CDR2 FVKESK. V was pared by 4 bases and J by 0 bases, with 6 bases between. This CDR3 region has 13 residues. This CDR3 reads CASSPSANYGYTF. The CDR3 DNA follows: TGTGCCAGCAGCCCGTCTGCTAACTATGGCTACACCTTC.

J is TRBJ2-5 and V is TRBV18, with 9 bases that match TRBD1. CDR1 is KGHSH and CDR2 is LQKENI in the germline V gene. The length of the CDR3 is 15 residues. With V trimmed by 3 bases and J by 3 bases, 5 bases remained unmatched. The CDR3 coding sequence is TGTGCCAGCTCACCTCTAGGGGACAGGGAAGAGACCCAGTACTTC. Translation: CASSPLGDREETQYF.

The chain uses TRBV5-4 and TRBJ2-1; a weak D match, TRBD2 (6 bases). The CDR3 is 19 residues long. V lost 3 bases, J lost 3 bases, and 25 bases lay in between. Per the germline V gene, CDR1 is SGHNT and CDR2 is YYREEE (reference sequence). Here the CDR3 DNA reads TGTGCCAGCAGCTCAGTGGAGGGGCTCGGGAGCGGGCTCTACAATGAGCAGTTCTTC. It is translated as CASSSVEGLGSGLYNEQFF.

The chain carries TRBV25-1 and TRBJ2-3; 13 bases match TRBD2. The CDR3 totals 17 residues. Germline lookup yields CDR1 MGHDK and CDR2 SYGVNS. V trimming: 5 bases; J trimming: 2 bases; junction bases outside the gene matches: 7. CDR3 nucleotides: TGTGCCAGCAGTCCCAGCGGACTAGCGGGGGACACAGATACGCAGTATTTT. It specifies CASSPSGLAGDTDTQYF.

The chain links TRBV27 to TRBJ2-3, with D unresolved. Looked up from germline, CDR1 is MNHEY and CDR2 is SMNVEV (reference sequence). CDR3 length: 14 residues. The V end lost 4 bases, the J end lost 4 bases, and 12 bases lay between the germline ends. The CDR3 loop is CASSYSLPSDTQYF. DNA for the CDR3: TGTGCCAGCAGTTATTCGCTACCCTCAGATACGCAGTATTTT.

V gene TRBV7-6 combines with J gene TRBJ2-1; TRBD2 might be the D (5 bases). The CDR3 is made up of 16 amino acids. Per the germline V gene, CDR1 is SGHVS and CDR2 is FNYEAQ. Trimming removed 6 bases at V and 8 bases at J, with 23 bases between. The CDR3 DNA sequence: TGTGCCAGCAGTTACGACTTAAGAGGGATCGGGGATGAGCAGTTCTTC. It translates to CASSYDLRGIGDEQFF.

The chain has TRBV18 and TRBJ1-3; no definite D call. The CDR3 is 14 residues long. Germline V CDR1 and CDR2: KGHSH, LQKENI. The V and J ends lost 6 bases and 4 bases respectively, with 13 bases between them. The CDR3 coding sequence is TGTGCCAGCTCGCTCCCAGACGGGGGAAACACCATATATTTT. It encodes CASSLPDGGNTIYF.

This chain joins TRBV7-3 and TRBJ1-3, with a weak D call TRBD1 (6 bases). Trimming removed 2 bases at V and 6 bases at J, with 23 bases between. The germline gives CDR1 SGHTA, CDR2 FQGTGA. This CDR3 is 18 amino acids long. CDR3 DNA sequence: TGTGCCAGCAGCTTACCCTGCCCAGGGGATGGGGATCTAAACACCATATATTTT. It encodes CASSLPCPGDGDLNTIYF.

V is TRBV11-3 and J is TRBJ2-1; 9 nucleotides align to TRBD2. The length of the CDR3 is 16 residues. CDR1 and CDR2 from the germline V gene are SGHNT and YENEEA. V lost 0 bases to trimming and J lost 2 bases; unmatched junction nucleotides: 2. The CDR3 DNA sequence: TGTGCCAGCAGCTTAGAGCGGGGGGGCGCCTACAATGAGCAGTTCTTC. This translates into CASSLERGGAYNEQFF.

The chain has TRBV15 and TRBJ2-6; the match to TRBD1 covers 8 bases. J lost 4 bases, V lost 0 bases, and 8 bases had no gene match. This CDR3 region has 18 residues. Germline-derived CDR1 and CDR2 are LNHNV and YYDKDF (reference sequence). For the CDR3, the DNA is TGTGCCACCAGCAGAGATCAGGGGGCAGGGGTAGGGGCCAACGTCCTGACTTTC. Translation gives CATSRDQGAGVGANVLTF.

This chain links TRBV7-2 with TRBJ2-1; 14 bases are a match to TRBD2. The CDR3 runs 16 residues. Germline-derived CDR1 and CDR2 are SGHTA and FQGNSA. V shed 5 bases, J shed 10 bases, and the junction held 10 bases outside the gene matches. CDR3 sequence: CASSGGGTSGGREQFF. Here the CDR3 DNA reads TGTGCCAGCAGCGGGGGAGGGACTAGCGGGGGCCGGGAGCAGTTCTTC.

The J gene is TRBJ2-7, the V gene TRBV6-5; 7 bases fit TRBD1. The CDR3 is 14 amino acids. Germline CDR1 and CDR2: MNHEY and SVGAGI. V shed 8 bases, J shed 5 bases, and the junction held 12 bases outside the gene matches. This CDR3 is CASLRAGGENEQYF. Written as DNA, the CDR3 is TGTGCCAGCTTAAGGGCAGGGGGAGAGAACGAGCAGTACTTC.

The genes are TRBV3-1 (or the pseudogene TRBV3-2) and TRBJ1-4; TRBD1 aligns across 8 bases. The germline CDR1 and CDR2 sequences are LGHDT and YNNKEL (reference sequence). CDR3 length equals 15 residues. V shed 3 bases and J 3 bases; nucleotides not matched to a gene: 3. CDR3: CASSQQGAANEKLFF. The CDR3 DNA is TGTGCCAGCAGCCAGCAGGGGGCGGCTAATGAAAAACTGTTTTTT.